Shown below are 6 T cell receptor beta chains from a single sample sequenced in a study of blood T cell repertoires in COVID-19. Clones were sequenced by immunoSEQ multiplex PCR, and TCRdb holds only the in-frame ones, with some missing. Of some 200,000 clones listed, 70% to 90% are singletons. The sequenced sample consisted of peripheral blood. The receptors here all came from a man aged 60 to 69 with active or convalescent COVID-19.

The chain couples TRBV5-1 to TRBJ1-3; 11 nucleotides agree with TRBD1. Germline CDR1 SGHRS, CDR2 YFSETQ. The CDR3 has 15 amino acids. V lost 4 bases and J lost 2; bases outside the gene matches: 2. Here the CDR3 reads CASSLGQGAGNTIYF. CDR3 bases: TGCGCCAGCAGCCTGGGACAGGGGGCTGGAAACACCATATATTTT.

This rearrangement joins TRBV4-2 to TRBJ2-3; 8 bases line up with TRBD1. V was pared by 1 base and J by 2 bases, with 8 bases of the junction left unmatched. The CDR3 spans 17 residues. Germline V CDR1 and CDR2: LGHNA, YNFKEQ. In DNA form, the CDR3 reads TGTGCCAGCAGCCAAGGCGGGACAGGAGCTTTCACAGATACGCAGTATTTT. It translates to CASSQGGTGAFTDTQYF.

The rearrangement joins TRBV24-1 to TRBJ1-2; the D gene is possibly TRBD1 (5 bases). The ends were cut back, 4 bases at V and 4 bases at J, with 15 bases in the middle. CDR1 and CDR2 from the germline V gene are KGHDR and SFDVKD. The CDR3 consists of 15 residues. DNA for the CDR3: TGTGCCACCAGTGACTCCAGACAGACCGGCTATGGCTACACCTTC. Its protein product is CATSDSRQTGYGYTF.

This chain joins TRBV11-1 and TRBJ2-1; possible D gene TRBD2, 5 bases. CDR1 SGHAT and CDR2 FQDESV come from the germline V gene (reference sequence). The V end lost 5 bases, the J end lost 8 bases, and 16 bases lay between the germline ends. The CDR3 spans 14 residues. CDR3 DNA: TGTGCCAGCAGCCCCGGTCGAGGGCCGCATGAGCAGTTCTTC. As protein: CASSPGRGPHEQFF.

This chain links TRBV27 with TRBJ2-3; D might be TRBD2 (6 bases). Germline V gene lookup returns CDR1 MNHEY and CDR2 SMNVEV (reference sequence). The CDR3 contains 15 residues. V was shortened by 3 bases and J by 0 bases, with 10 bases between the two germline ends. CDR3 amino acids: CASSLRGTSTDTQYF. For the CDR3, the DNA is TGTGCCAGCAGTTTGAGAGGGACTAGCACAGATACGCAGTATTTT.

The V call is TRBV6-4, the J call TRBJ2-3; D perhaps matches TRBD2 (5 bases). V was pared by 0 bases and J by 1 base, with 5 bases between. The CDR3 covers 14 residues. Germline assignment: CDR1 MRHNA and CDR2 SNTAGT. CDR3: CASSDSRGTDTQYF. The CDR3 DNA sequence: TGTGCCAGCAGTGACTCGAGGGGCACAGATACGCAGTATTTT.